This T cell receptor (beta chain) was recorded in a study of T cell repertoires in cytomegalovirus infection (dated by TCRdb to between 2018 and 2021). Study-level background: The peptide stimulations were aimed at well-studied HLA-B-restricted epitopes as well as recently identified HLA-C-restricted CMV epitopes, whose presentation resists viral immunomodulation. Because public TCR beta signatures pointed to carriage of CMV infection together with the matching HLA type, the HLA type of each donor mattered for the analysis.

Sample treatment or condition, as interpreted from the label and publication: in vitro stimulation with specific CMV peptide epitopes to enrich CMV-specific T cells. Remarks on this clonotype: No antigen is known for it. No per-base quality is available; no much larger clone lies one base away.

This sample was sequenced with an Illumina HiSeq 1500. TCRdb reprocessing: public reads trimmed at Q25 with fastp, clones called with MiXCR, in-frame beta chains kept. One record per CDR3 amino acid sequence lists the most common genes and DNA. A total of some 500,000 distinct CDR3 sequences appear in this sample, about 33% of them only once. The top ten clones comprise under 20% of the sample. Broader findings and caveats from the paper: Carriers of CMV infection plus the relevant HLA type were discriminated by the cumulative frequency of public TCR beta family members in the study cohort and in an independent roughly 400-donor cohort. The ex vivo response was dominated by HLA-C-restricted CMV-specific TCR beta clonotypes, and the single most frequent clonotype in two of eight donors was supplied by these HLA-C-restricted clonotypes.

Counted from cysteine to phenylalanine, this CDR3 has 15 amino acids. The DNA shown is the 45-base CDR3, in frame from base 1. The germline V gene gives CDR1 as SGHDN and CDR2 as FVKESK. V gives up 3 bases and J gives up 4 bases, and the segment between their germline ends measures 15 bases. The TCR was taken from a human donor in good health (CMV status not recorded). Some clones in this sample may be carry-over from other donors' samples. The V and J genes are TRBV14 and TRBJ1-1; a weak D assignment points to TRBD1 (6 bases agree). The sequencing used cultured PBMCs, collected from culture after CMV antigen stimulation. CDR3 region: CASSHQDRYSTEAFF. DNA sequence: TGTGCCAGCAGCCACCAAGACAGGTACTCCACTGAAGCTTTCTTT.